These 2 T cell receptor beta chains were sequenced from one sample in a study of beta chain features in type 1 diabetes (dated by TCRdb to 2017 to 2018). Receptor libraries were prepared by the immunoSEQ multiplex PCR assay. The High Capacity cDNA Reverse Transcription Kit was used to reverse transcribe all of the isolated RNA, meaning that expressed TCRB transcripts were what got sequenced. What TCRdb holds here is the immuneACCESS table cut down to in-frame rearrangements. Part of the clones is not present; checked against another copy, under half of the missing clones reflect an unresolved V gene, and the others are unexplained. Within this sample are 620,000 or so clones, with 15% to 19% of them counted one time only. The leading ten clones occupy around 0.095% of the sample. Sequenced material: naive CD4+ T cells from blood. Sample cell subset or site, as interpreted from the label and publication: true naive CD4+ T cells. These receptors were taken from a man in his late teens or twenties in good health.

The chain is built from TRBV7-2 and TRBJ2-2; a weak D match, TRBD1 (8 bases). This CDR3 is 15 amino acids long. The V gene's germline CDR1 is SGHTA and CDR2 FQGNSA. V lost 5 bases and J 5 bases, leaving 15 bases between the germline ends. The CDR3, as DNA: TGTGCCAGCAGCCTTGACAGGGGAGGGACCGGGGAGCTGTTTTTT. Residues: CASSLDRGGTGELFF.

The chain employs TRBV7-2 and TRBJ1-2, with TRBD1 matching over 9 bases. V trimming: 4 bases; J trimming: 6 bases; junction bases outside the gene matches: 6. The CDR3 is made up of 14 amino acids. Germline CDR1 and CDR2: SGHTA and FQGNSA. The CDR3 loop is CASSSNRGPDGYTF. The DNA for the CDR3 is TGTGCCAGCAGCTCAAACAGGGGGCCGGATGGCTACACCTTC.